These 25 T cell receptor beta chains came from one sample sequenced in a study of cytomegalovirus exposure and HLA in healthy donors. PCR employed 60 Vbeta and 13 Jbeta primers. Profiling relied on immunoSEQ multiplex PCR, and the TCRdb table lists in-frame clones only, not all of them. The sample lists 90,000 to 120,000 clones; about three quarters were seen once. The sequenced sample consisted of PBMCs. These receptors were collected from a young man in good health and CMV-seronegative.

The chain uses TRBV7-8 and TRBJ2-2, with 7 bases matching TRBD2. The CDR3 is 16 residues long. With V trimmed by 1 base and J by 0 bases, 2 bases remained unmatched. Germline lookup yields CDR1 SGHVS and CDR2 FQNEAQ. The CDR3 spells CASSLEGGSNTGELFF. CDR3 coding DNA: TGTGCCAGCAGCTTAGAGGGAGGGTCGAACACCGGGGAGCTGTTTTTT.

This clone appeared a single time. V usage is TRBV6-5 and J usage is TRBJ2-3; no reliable D call. Germline V gives CDR1 MNHEY, CDR2 SVGAGI. The CDR3 is made up of 14 amino acids. Trimming took 6 bases from V and 0 from J, leaving 10 bases between them. CDR3 coding DNA: TGTGCCAGCAGGCAGATGTCTAGCACAGATACGCAGTATTTT. Protein product: CASRQMSSTDTQYF.

This chain links TRBV29-1 with TRBJ2-7; 8 nucleotides line up with TRBD1. The V gene end was trimmed by 6 bases and the J gene end by 6 bases; junction bases not matched to a gene: 10. CDR3 length: 13 amino acids. Per germline, CDR1 SQVTM and CDR2 ANQGSEA. The CDR3 DNA is TGCAGCGTGGCCCGGGACAGGACGAGCGAGCAGTACTTC. Amino acids: CSVARDRTSEQYF.

This clone was seen once. CDR3 DNA sequence: TGTGCCAGCAGTGGGCCGAGCAATCAGCCCCAGCATTTT. Translated: CASSGPSNQPQHF. The genes are TRBV28 and TRBJ1-5; D is uncertain. CDR3 size: 13 residues. Trimming took off 5 bases at V and 1 base at J, with 6 bases between the two ends. The germline V gene has CDR1 MDHEN and CDR2 SYDVKM.

This chain connects TRBV28 to TRBJ1-2; 9 bases map to TRBD1. The CDR3 loop spans 15 amino acids. The germline CDR1 and CDR2 sequences are MDHEN and SYDVKM. J lost 5 bases, V lost 6 bases, and 10 bases had no gene match. This CDR3 reads CASRGGGTGKYGYTF. For the CDR3, the DNA is TGTGCCAGCAGAGGGGGGGGGACAGGGAAGTATGGCTACACCTTC.

This clone was detected once. The genes are TRBV4-1 and TRBJ1-2; D unclear. From germline, CDR1 is MGHRA and CDR2 YSYEKL. There are 14 residues in the CDR3. Trimming stripped 5 bases from V and 4 bases from J, with 14 bases between. Here the CDR3 reads CASSMEGSFYGYTF. The CDR3 DNA reads TGCGCCAGCAGCATGGAGGGTTCCTTCTATGGCTACACCTTC.

The rearrangement links TRBV10-3 to TRBJ1-4; 10 bases line up with TRBD1. Germline CDR1 reads ENHRY; CDR2 reads SYGVKD. The CDR3 covers 13 residues. The J segment lost 6 bases and the V segment lost 6 bases, leaving 1 base of the junction unmatched. CDR3 loop: CAIRGTGDEKLFF. Here the CDR3 DNA reads TGTGCCATCAGGGGGACAGGGGATGAAAAACTGTTTTTT.

The chain carries TRBV4-1 and TRBJ2-7, with TRBD2 matching over 10 bases. Germline loops: CDR1 MGHRA, CDR2 YSYEKL. With V trimmed by 1 base and J by 7 bases, 7 bases remained unmatched. This CDR3 has 15 amino acids. The CDR3 reads CASSQGVAGGTEQYF. CDR3 in DNA: TGCGCCAGCAGCCAAGGAGTAGCGGGAGGAACAGAGCAGTACTTC.

The chain uses TRBV4-1 and TRBJ2-1; D not resolved. Germline V gives CDR1 MGHRA, CDR2 YSYEKL. Trimming pared 4 bases from V and 0 bases from J, leaving 16 bases between. The CDR3 has 17 amino acids. Here the CDR3 reads CASSRLIRPSSYNEQFF. Written as DNA, the CDR3 is TGCGCCAGCAGCCGATTAATAAGACCTAGCTCCTACAATGAGCAGTTCTTC.

The V gene is TRBV5-1, the J gene TRBJ1-2, with 8 bases identical to TRBD1. V lost 4 bases and J lost 6; bases outside the gene matches: 11. Germline-derived CDR1 and CDR2 are SGHRS and YFSETQ. The CDR3 spans 15 residues. In nucleotides, the CDR3 is TGCGCCAGCAGCGGCGGACAGGGAGGGTTGAATGGCTACACCTTC. Protein: CASSGGQGGLNGYTF.

There are a few counts of this clone. At one end the junction does not follow the germline gene, possibly because of a read error. The chain recombines TRBV10-3 with TRBJ2-3, with 8 bases lining up with TRBD2. CDR3 size: 16 residues. CDR1 is ENHRY and CDR2 is SYGVKD in the germline V gene. CDR3: CASSDLASGSTDTQYF. CDR3 nucleotide sequence: TGTGCCAGCAGTGATCTAGCGAGCGGGAGTACAGATACGCAGTATTTT.

CDR3: CASSSYRGYEQYF. For the CDR3, the DNA is TGTGCCAGCAGTTCATACAGGGGTTACGAGCAGTACTTC. The gene calls are TRBV28 and TRBJ2-7; 7 bases match TRBD1. Trimming cost V 4 bases and J 4 bases; bases outside gene matches: 4. The germline CDR1 and CDR2 sequences are MDHEN and SYDVKM. There are 13 residues in the CDR3.

This chain joins TRBV28 and TRBJ1-5; D is possibly TRBD1 (6 bases). The CDR3 runs to 14 residues. V was clipped by 6 bases and J by 3 bases, with 12 bases between them. CDR1 and CDR2 from the germline V gene are MDHEN and SYDVKM. The CDR3 coding sequence is TGTGCCAGCAGCCAGGACAGCCACAATCAGCCCCAGCATTTT. Amino acid sequence: CASSQDSHNQPQHF. Full variable domain (missing parts from reference TRBV28 and TRBJ1-5): DVKVTQSSRYLVKRTGEKVFLECVQDMDHENMFWYRQDPGLGLRLIYFSYDVKMKEKGDIPEGYSVSREKKERFSLILESASTNQTSMYLCASSQDSHNQPQHFGDGTRLSIL.

This chain connects TRBV5-1 to TRBJ2-7; 9 bases are shared with TRBD2. Trimming at V came to 0 bases and at J to 6 bases, leaving 4 bases not matched to a gene. From germline, CDR1 is SGHRS and CDR2 YFSETQ. This CDR3 comprises 14 residues. The CDR3 sequence is CASSLGLADPEQYF. The CDR3 DNA is TGCGCCAGCAGCTTGGGACTAGCGGACCCCGAGCAGTACTTC.

The chain couples TRBV30 to TRBJ1-1, with D possibly being TRBD1 (6 bases). V was trimmed by 0 bases and J by 1 base, leaving 12 bases between them. CDR1 and CDR2 (germline): GTSNPN, SVGIG (reference sequence). This CDR3 contains 15 residues. The CDR3 is CAWSVLMTGNTEAFF. CDR3 sequence (DNA): TGTGCCTGGAGTGTCCTTATGACAGGGAACACTGAAGCTTTCTTT.

This clone came up once. The chain joins TRBV4-2 to TRBJ2-2, with 12 bases matching TRBD2. The CDR3 totals 16 residues. Germline assignment: CDR1 LGHNA and CDR2 YNFKEQ. V trimming: 4 bases; J trimming: 5 bases; junction bases outside the gene matches: 5. This chain's CDR3 is CASSRLLAGGTGELFF. The CDR3 nucleotides read TGTGCCAGCAGCCGCCTACTAGCGGGAGGTACCGGGGAGCTGTTTTTT.

This clone turned up a few times. The chain uses TRBV7-6 and TRBJ2-5, with 9 bases matching TRBD1. J gave up 5 bases and V 5 bases, and 15 bases lay outside the gene matches. Germline CDR1 SGHVS, CDR2 FNYEAQ. CDR3 size: 17 residues. The CDR3 DNA reads TGTGCCAGCAGCGACTCAAACAGGGGGCTGGCAGCGGAGACCCAGTACTTC. It encodes CASSDSNRGLAAETQYF.

This chain joins TRBV5-6 and TRBJ1-2; D is unclear. V lost 0 bases to trimming and J lost 0 bases, with 9 bases between them. Germline-derived CDR1 and CDR2 are SGHDT and YYEEEE. This CDR3 region has 15 residues. CDR3 sequence: CASSLAEGSNYGYTF. Written as DNA, the CDR3 is TGTGCCAGCAGCTTGGCGGAGGGATCTAACTATGGCTACACCTTC.

For this clone: One end of the junction does not line up with germline, which may come from a read error. This CDR3 is also generated by other DNA sequences in the sample. In DNA, the CDR3 is TGCGCCAGCAGCTTTGGAGTAGCGGGGGCCTTACAAGAGACCCAGTACTTC. Its translation: CASSFGVAGALQETQYF. The genes are TRBV7-6 and TRBJ2-5, with 9 bases identical to TRBD2. The CDR3 extends over 17 amino acids. CDR1 SGHVS and CDR2 FNYEAQ come from the germline V gene.

V gene TRBV25-1 combines with J gene TRBJ1-3, with unresolved D. The CDR3 runs to 14 residues. The germline V and J ends were trimmed by 1 base and 1 base, with 5 bases remaining between them. CDR1 MGHDK and CDR2 SYGVNS come from the germline V gene. CDR3 nucleotide sequence: TGTGCCAGCAGTGAATTCGGGTCTGGAAACACCATATATTTT. It encodes CASSEFGSGNTIYF.

This clone was picked up a small number of times. The chain links TRBV6-4 to TRBJ1-1; a weak D match, TRBD1 (6 bases). V gave up 6 bases and J gave up 5 bases, with 13 bases separating them. Looked up from germline, CDR1 is MRHNA and CDR2 is SNTAGT. This CDR3 spans 13 amino acids. This chain's CDR3 is CASRPQGGTEAFF. CDR3 DNA sequence: TGTGCCAGCAGGCCACAGGGTGGTACTGAAGCTTTCTTT.

The sample holds one count of this clone. The gene calls are TRBV19 and TRBJ2-6; D is uncertain. The CDR3 covers 13 residues. V lost 6 bases to trimming and J lost 0 bases, with 3 bases between them. Germline CDR1 reads LNHDA; CDR2 reads SQIVND (reference sequence). The CDR3 region is CASRYSGANVLTF. The CDR3 coding sequence is TGTGCCAGTAGGTACTCTGGGGCCAACGTCCTGACTTTC. Based on the CDR3 plus reference TRBV19 and TRBJ2-6, the full variable domain is DGGITQSPKYLFRKEGQNVTLSCEQNLNHDAMYWYRQDPGQGLRLIYYSQIVNDFQKGDIAEGYSVSREKKESFPLTVTSAQKNPTAFYLCASRYSGANVLTFGAGSRLTVL.

The chain links TRBV7-9 to TRBJ1-4, with D hard to call. Trimming left V 4 bases short and J 8 bases short, with 14 bases between. This CDR3 has 14 residues. The V gene's germline CDR1 is SEHNR and CDR2 FQNEAQ (reference sequence). The CDR3 DNA reads as TGTGCCAGCAGCTCCTCCCGGGGAAGCGAAAAACTGTTTTTT. Amino acids: CASSSSRGSEKLFF.

This chain joins TRBV25-1 and TRBJ2-7; TRBD2 matches at 7 bases. The V segment lost 8 bases and the J segment 3 bases; nucleotides outside the gene matches: 4. Germline V gives CDR1 MGHDK, CDR2 SYGVNS. CDR3 length equals 12 residues. The DNA of the CDR3 is TGTGCCAGCGGGGGGGACTTCTACGAGCAGTACTTC. Protein product: CASGGDFYEQYF.

The V call is TRBV9, the J call TRBJ2-1; 8 bases map to TRBD1. CDR1 is SGDLS and CDR2 is YYNGEE in the germline V gene. The CDR3 has 16 amino acids. Trimming at V came to 0 bases and at J to 6 bases, leaving 8 bases not matched to a gene. The CDR3 region is CASSVGSRGLANEQFF. CDR3 nucleotide sequence: TGTGCCAGCAGCGTAGGGTCCAGGGGGCTCGCCAATGAGCAGTTCTTC.